The 20 T cell receptor beta chains presented below share a single source sample, sequenced in a study of graft-versus-host responses after intestinal transplantation. The protocol was immunoSEQ multiplex PCR, while the TCRdb copy is restricted to in-frame clones and leaves out a portion. In the table there are about 40,000 clones, roughly nine tenths of which are singletons. This sample comprised PBMCs, obtained about 310 days after intestinal transplant. The receptor source for this set is a human patient who received an intestinal transplant, so some T cells may come from the graft donor.

The CDR3 sequence is CASSGDRRLNIQYF. CDR3 DNA: TGTGCCAGCAGTGGGGACAGAAGACTGAACATTCAGTACTTC. The chain links TRBV6-1 to TRBJ2-4, with TRBD1 matching over 7 bases. The CDR3 spans 14 residues. Germline trimming cut 4 bases from V and 7 bases from J; bases unmatched to any gene: 7. CDR1 is MNHNS, CDR2 SASEGT, per germline.

This sequence joins TRBV6-1 and TRBJ2-1; D ambiguous. The CDR3 has 13 residues. V dropped 4 bases and J dropped 5 bases, with 9 bases sitting between them. Germline V gene sequence: CDR1 MNHNS, CDR2 SASEGT. CDR3 DNA sequence: TGTGCCAGCAGTGTGGTTGAGGACAATGAGCAGTTCTTC. Encoded protein: CASSVVEDNEQFF.

V gene TRBV6-5 combines with J gene TRBJ2-7; 9 bases map to TRBD2. Trimming took 4 bases from V and 4 from J; bases not matched to a gene: 8. The CDR3 contains 15 residues. Germline V gene data show CDR1 as MNHEY and CDR2 as SVGAGI. The CDR3: CASSSMTSGLYEQYF. The DNA for the CDR3 is TGTGCCAGCAGTTCCATGACTAGCGGATTATACGAGCAGTACTTC.

V usage is TRBV27 and J usage is TRBJ2-1, with unresolved D. Trimming removed 5 bases from V and 7 bases from J, with 15 bases in between. Germline CDR1 and CDR2: MNHEY and SMNVEV (reference sequence). This CDR3 region has 14 residues. As DNA, the CDR3 is TGTGCCAGCAGTCTCCCCCGGATGATAAATGAGCAGTTCTTC. Translation gives CASSLPRMINEQFF.

The rearrangement joins TRBV21-1 to TRBJ2-2; TRBD2 reflects the table's D call only, with no check against the DNA. TRBV21-1 is classified as a pseudogene. The CDR3 runs 19 residues. CDR3 nucleotide sequence: TGTGCCAGCAGCCTCCAGACAGGACTAGGGAGGGCGAACACCGGGGAGCTGTTTTTT. Its protein is CASSLQTGLGRANTGELFF.

As concerns this clone: At one end the junction does not follow the germline gene, possibly because of a read error. This rearrangement joins TRBV7-7 to TRBJ2-7; 10 nucleotides match TRBD2. Germline CDR1 is SSHAT and CDR2 is FNYEAQ (reference sequence). The length of the CDR3 is 14 residues. The CDR3 region is CASSTGLAVYEQYF. The CDR3 DNA follows: TGTGCTAGCAGCACCGGACTAGCGGTTTACGAGCAGTACTTC.

The table lists this clone with a count of one. The gene calls are TRBV5-1 and TRBJ2-3; TRBD2 agrees at 8 bases. The CDR3 has 14 amino acids. Germline CDR1 reads SGHRS; CDR2 reads YFSETQ. The J segment lost 3 bases and the V segment lost 4 bases, leaving 4 bases of the junction unmatched. In nucleotides, the CDR3 is TGCGCCAGCAGCGGACTAGCAAGGACAGATACGCAGTATTTT. It yields the protein CASSGLARTDTQYF.

J is TRBJ2-3 and V is TRBV2; 11 bases line up with TRBD2. The germline CDR1 and CDR2 sequences are SNHLY and FYNNEI. This CDR3 region has 14 residues. V lost 8 bases, J lost 11 bases, and 12 bases stayed unmatched. The CDR3 sequence is CASLAGGKTSEQYF. DNA of the CDR3: TGTGCCAGCTTAGCGGGGGGGAAAACCTCTGAGCAGTATTTT.

The gene calls are TRBV2 and TRBJ2-3, with D unresolved. V dropped 5 bases and J dropped 0 bases, with 6 bases sitting between them. From germline, CDR1 is SNHLY and CDR2 FYNNEI. The CDR3 totals 13 residues. CDR3 in amino acids: CASSKDSTDTQYF. As DNA, the CDR3 is TGTGCCAGCAGTAAAGACAGCACAGATACGCAGTATTTT.

The genes are TRBV27 and TRBJ2-3; D perhaps matches TRBD1 (6 bases). There are 15 residues in the CDR3. The V gene's germline CDR1 is MNHEY and CDR2 SMNVEV (reference sequence). The V gene lost 7 bases and the J gene lost 8 bases, with 22 bases spanning the gap. The CDR3 sequence is CASTLGRGPTGTQYF. For the CDR3, the DNA is TGTGCCAGCACTCTCGGCAGGGGCCCAACGGGTACGCAGTATTTT.

The V call is TRBV10-3, the J call TRBJ2-1, with a possible D match to TRBD1 (5 bases). V was cut by 9 bases and J by 5 bases, with 11 bases left in between. This CDR3 spans 12 amino acids. CDR1 and CDR2 (germline): ENHRY, SYGVKD. CDR3 protein: CAISAGNNEQFF. In DNA form, the CDR3 reads TGTGCCATTTCAGCAGGGAACAATGAGCAGTTCTTC.

The V call is TRBV5-1, the J call TRBJ2-7; the match to TRBD2 covers 8 bases. The V segment lost 1 base and the J segment 6 bases; nucleotides outside the gene matches: 9. Germline V gives CDR1 SGHRS, CDR2 YFSETQ. The CDR3 spans 15 residues. CDR3 DNA sequence: TGCGCCAGCAGCTTGTTGTCAGCGGGGGAGGGCGAGCAGTACTTC. Translation gives CASSLLSAGEGEQYF.

CDR3 residues: CASSSSPTTLYGYTF. The CDR3 DNA is TGTGCCAGCAGTTCCTCCCCGACAACCCTCTATGGCTACACCTTC. The chain links TRBV6-6 to TRBJ1-2; unclear D gene. The V and J ends lost 4 bases and 4 bases respectively, with 16 bases between them. The CDR3 contains 15 residues. CDR1 MNHNY and CDR2 SVGAGI come from the germline V gene (reference sequence).

This clone was seen once. The chain combines TRBV7-9 with TRBJ1-1; the match to TRBD1 covers 8 bases. The CDR3 consists of 15 residues. With 3 bases clipped from V and 3 bases from J, the junction kept 6 bases outside the gene matches. The germline V gene has CDR1 SEHNR and CDR2 FQNEAQ (reference sequence). The CDR3 bases are TGTGCCAGCAGCTTGGGGCAGGGGGCGGACACTGAAGCTTTCTTT. It is translated as CASSLGQGADTEAFF.

This chain links TRBV5-4 with TRBJ1-2, with TRBD1 as a possible D gene (6 bases). CDR1 is SGHNT, CDR2 YYREEE, per germline (reference sequence). The germline V and J ends were trimmed by 6 bases and 10 bases, with 16 bases remaining between them. The CDR3 is made up of 12 amino acids. CDR3 in amino acids: CASTLTGPTYTF. As DNA, the CDR3 is TGTGCCAGCACTTTGACAGGCCCCACCTACACCTTC. Based on the CDR3 plus reference TRBV5-4 and TRBJ1-2, the full variable domain is ETGVTQSPTHLIKTRGQQVTLRCSSQSGHNTVSWYQQALGQGPQFIFQYYREEENGRGNFPPRFSGLQFPNYSSELNVNALELDDSALYLCASTLTGPTYTFGSGTRLTVV.

The chain is built from TRBV9 and TRBJ2-3, with 10 bases identical to TRBD2. CDR1 and CDR2 from the germline V gene are SGDLS and YYNGEE. The CDR3 runs to 18 residues. The trim removed 4 bases at V and 1 base at J, leaving 12 bases unmatched. The CDR3 loop reads CASSHLRGSGGGTDTQYF. Written as DNA, the CDR3 is TGTGCCAGCAGCCACCTCAGGGGGAGCGGGGGGGGCACAGATACGCAGTATTTT.

The rearrangement uses TRBV15 and TRBJ2-7; possibly TRBD1 for D (6 bases). CDR3 length: 15 amino acids. The V and J ends lost 0 bases and 2 bases respectively, with 11 bases between them. CDR1 is LNHNV and CDR2 is YYDKDF in the germline V gene (reference sequence). The CDR3 is CATSRELTGTYEQYF. The CDR3 nucleotides are TGTGCCACCAGCAGAGAACTAACAGGGACCTACGAGCAGTACTTC.

This chain joins TRBV28 and TRBJ1-1; D unclear. Germline lookup yields CDR1 MDHEN and CDR2 SYDVKM. V shed 1 base and J shed 6 bases, with 12 bases lying between them. This CDR3 comprises 14 residues. CDR3 residues: CASSLSHSGAEAFF. The DNA for the CDR3 is TGTGCCAGCAGTTTATCCCATTCGGGCGCTGAAGCTTTCTTT.

This chain uses TRBV11-3 with TRBJ2-1; D perhaps matches TRBD1 (5 bases). CDR1 and CDR2 from the germline V gene are SGHNT and YENEEA. This CDR3 contains 15 residues. The V gene lost 1 base and the J gene lost 7 bases, with 14 bases spanning the gap. Here the CDR3 DNA reads TGTGCCAGCAGCTTAGGTAGGGGTAAGGGGAATGAGCAGTTCTTC. Translating gives CASSLGRGKGNEQFF.

On this clone: The junction shows a germline mismatch at one end, possibly a read error. The chain uses TRBV2 and TRBJ2-7; D might be TRBD2 (5 bases). The CDR3 covers 13 residues. Germline lookup yields CDR1 SNHLY and CDR2 FYNNEI. The chain's CDR3 is CASSDPGYYKQYF. The CDR3 nucleotides read TGTGCCAGCAGTGATCCGGGGTACTACAAGCAGTACTTC.